The rows below give T cell receptor beta chains drawn from one sample of a study of blood T cell repertoires in COVID-19. Repertoires were generated with immunoSEQ multiplex PCR, while TCRdb's copy carries only in-frame clones and drops some. This repertoire shows 95,000 to 150,000 clones, 84% found once; its top ten account for about 4%. The specimen was PBMCs or T cells enriched from blood (not recorded which). The origin of the receptors is a woman aged 25 to 45 who had recovered from COVID-19. Each CDR3 is given with its conserved first and last residue. Fields, in order: CDR3 DNA, CDR3 protein, clone size, V gene, CDR3 length, J gene, D gene. A D gene is named only where the DNA matches it firmly. Size values are once, few and many counts, or a class for expanded clones, and some rows have none.

CDR3 DNA: TGTGCCAGCAGCGTAGGAAGGGGTTACTCTGGAAACACCATATATTTT; CDR3 protein: CASSVGRGYSGNTIYF; clone size: -; V gene: TRBV9; CDR3 length: 16; J gene: TRBJ1-3; D gene: -
CDR3 DNA: TGCGCCAGCAGCTTAGGGGGCCCAGGGTACGAGCAGTACTTC; CDR3 protein: CASSLGGPGYEQYF; clone size: -; V gene: TRBV5-1; CDR3 length: 14; J gene: TRBJ2-7; D gene: TRBD1
CDR3 DNA: TGCAGCGTTGAAGACGATCGAGGCTGGAAAGAGACCCAGTACTTC; CDR3 protein: CSVEDDRGWKETQYF; clone size: -; V gene: TRBV29-1; CDR3 length: 15; J gene: TRBJ2-5; D gene: -
CDR3 DNA: TGTGCCACCAGTGATTTCAAACTGACTAGCGGGAGCGCGAACACCGGGGAGCTGTTTTTT; CDR3 protein: CATSDFKLTSGSANTGELFF; clone size: -; V gene: TRBV24-1; CDR3 length: 20; J gene: TRBJ2-2; D gene: TRBD2
CDR3 DNA: TGTGCCAGTAACTCGGACAGGGGGCTTGTTCAGCCCCAGCATTTT; CDR3 protein: CASNSDRGLVQPQHF; clone size: -; V gene: TRBV19; CDR3 length: 15; J gene: TRBJ1-5; D gene: TRBD1
CDR3 DNA: TGTGCCAGTAGGGTCAGCGGGAGGGCGGGGAATGAGCAGTTCTTC; CDR3 protein: CASRVSGRAGNEQFF; clone size: -; V gene: TRBV19; CDR3 length: 15; J gene: TRBJ2-1; D gene: TRBD2
CDR3 DNA: TGTGCCAGTGGGAGGCGAGGGGACTCCTACGAGCAGTACTTC; CDR3 protein: CASGRRGDSYEQYF; clone size: -; V gene: TRBV28; CDR3 length: 14; J gene: TRBJ2-7; D gene: -
CDR3 DNA: TGTGCCAGCAGTCCTGGACAGGGAGAGACCCAGTACTTC; CDR3 protein: CASSPGQGETQYF; clone size: -; V gene: TRBV6-7; CDR3 length: 13; J gene: TRBJ2-5; D gene: TRBD1
CDR3 DNA: TGCGCCAGCAGCCACCGGGTAGACAGGGCCCCCCTCTATGGCTACACCTTC; CDR3 protein: CASSHRVDRAPLYGYTF; clone size: -; V gene: TRBV4-3; CDR3 length: 17; J gene: TRBJ1-2; D gene: TRBD1
CDR3 DNA: TGTGCCAGCAGCTATCAGGGTACCCGATCAGAAAAACTGTTTTTT; CDR3 protein: CASSYQGTRSEKLFF; clone size: -; V gene: TRBV2; CDR3 length: 15; J gene: TRBJ1-4; D gene: -
CDR3 DNA: TGTGCCAGCAGCACCGGACTAGCCCCCGCGGAGCTGTTTTTT; CDR3 protein: CASSTGLAPAELFF; clone size: -; V gene: TRBV11-2; CDR3 length: 14; J gene: TRBJ2-2; D gene: TRBD2
CDR3 DNA: TGTGCCAGCAGCTTGGAAGGCGGCTACAATGAGCAGTTCTTC; CDR3 protein: CASSLEGGYNEQFF; clone size: -; V gene: TRBV7-9; CDR3 length: 14; J gene: TRBJ2-1; D gene: -
CDR3 DNA: TGTGCCACCCGGGGGTTTTGGGGGACTGAAGCTTTCTTT; CDR3 protein: CATRGFWGTEAFF; clone size: -; V gene: TRBV24-1; CDR3 length: 13; J gene: TRBJ1-1; D gene: -
CDR3 DNA: TGTGCCAGCAGCTTAGCCCCGGGGGGCTATGGCTACACCTTC; CDR3 protein: CASSLAPGGYGYTF; clone size: -; V gene: TRBV7-8; CDR3 length: 14; J gene: TRBJ1-2; D gene: -
CDR3 DNA: TGTGCCAGCTCACCCGCGGGACAGAATTCACCCCTCCACTTT; CDR3 protein: CASSPAGQNSPLHF; clone size: -; V gene: TRBV18; CDR3 length: 14; J gene: TRBJ1-6; D gene: TRBD1
CDR3 DNA: TGCGCCAGCACTCCTGCCCTAGCGGGAGACCCCTACCTTGACAATGAGCAGTTCTTC; CDR3 protein: CASTPALAGDPYLDNEQFF; clone size: once; V gene: TRBV23-1; CDR3 length: 19; J gene: TRBJ2-1; D gene: TRBD2
CDR3 DNA: TGTGCCAGCTCCCCGGACAGGGGGGGGACTGAAGCTTTCTTT; CDR3 protein: CASSPDRGGTEAFF; clone size: few; V gene: TRBV18; CDR3 length: 14; J gene: TRBJ1-1; D gene: TRBD1
CDR3 DNA: TGTGCCAGCAGTGATAGTTCGACAGGTTATAATTCACCCCTCCACTTT; CDR3 protein: CASSDSSTGYNSPLHF; clone size: -; V gene: TRBV25-1; CDR3 length: 16; J gene: TRBJ1-6; D gene: -
CDR3 DNA: TGTGCCAGCAGCTTAGTCCGCGGAAATGAGCAGTTCTTC; CDR3 protein: CASSLVRGNEQFF; clone size: -; V gene: TRBV11-3; CDR3 length: 13; J gene: TRBJ2-1; D gene: -
CDR3 DNA: TGTGCCAGCAGTGGATTAGCGGGACTCACTATTTACGAGCAGTACTTC; CDR3 protein: CASSGLAGLTIYEQYF; clone size: few; V gene: TRBV6-1; CDR3 length: 16; J gene: TRBJ2-7; D gene: TRBD2
CDR3 DNA: TGTGCCAGCAGCTTAAGGCACGGGGCTGAAGCTTTCTTT; CDR3 protein: CASSLRHGAEAFF; clone size: -; V gene: TRBV7-3; CDR3 length: 13; J gene: TRBJ1-1; D gene: -
CDR3 DNA: TGTGCCATCAGTGAGTTCCCTCAGGATGGCACTGAAGCTTTCTTT; CDR3 protein: CAISEFPQDGTEAFF; clone size: -; V gene: TRBV10-3; CDR3 length: 15; J gene: TRBJ1-1; D gene: -
CDR3 DNA: TGTGCCTGGAGTCCCACAGGGCAATCAGCCCAGCATTTT; CDR3 protein: CAWSPTGQSAQHF; clone size: -; V gene: TRBV30; CDR3 length: 13; J gene: TRBJ1-5; D gene: -
CDR3 DNA: TGTGCCAGCAGCTTAGAGGCTAGGATCCTCACAGATACGCAGTATTTT; CDR3 protein: CASSLEARILTDTQYF; clone size: few; V gene: TRBV7-2; CDR3 length: 16; J gene: TRBJ2-3; D gene: -
CDR3 DNA: TGTGCCAGCAGTGAACCAGGGGGGTCGCATGGCTACACCTTC; CDR3 protein: CASSEPGGSHGYTF; clone size: -; V gene: TRBV25-1; CDR3 length: 14; J gene: TRBJ1-2; D gene: TRBD1
CDR3 DNA: TGCGCCAGCAGCCAGACACAGGGGGCAAGAAGTGGAAACACCATATATTTT; CDR3 protein: CASSQTQGARSGNTIYF; clone size: -; V gene: TRBV4-3; CDR3 length: 17; J gene: TRBJ1-3; D gene: TRBD1
CDR3 DNA: TGCGCCAGCAGCCATAACTCCGCAAAGACTAACTATGGCTACACCTTC; CDR3 protein: CASSHNSAKTNYGYTF; clone size: -; V gene: TRBV4-1; CDR3 length: 16; J gene: TRBJ1-2; D gene: -
CDR3 DNA: TGTGCCAGCAGTTTAATGGGGTTGGGGGCGCGACAAGAGACCCAGTACTTC; CDR3 protein: CASSLMGLGARQETQYF; clone size: -; V gene: TRBV28; CDR3 length: 17; J gene: TRBJ2-5; D gene: -
CDR3 DNA: TGTGCCAGCAGGAGGGAGGGAGGAGGGACTGAAGCTTTCTTT; CDR3 protein: CASRREGGGTEAFF; clone size: -; V gene: TRBV6-5; CDR3 length: 14; J gene: TRBJ1-1; D gene: -
CDR3 DNA: TGCGCCAGCAGCTTGGGGCTAGCGGGAGGGACAGAGACCCAGTACTTC; CDR3 protein: CASSLGLAGGTETQYF; clone size: -; V gene: TRBV5-1; CDR3 length: 16; J gene: TRBJ2-5; D gene: TRBD2
CDR3 DNA: TGTGCCATCAGTGACAGGGACTATGGCTACACCTTC; CDR3 protein: CAISDRDYGYTF; clone size: -; V gene: TRBV10-3; CDR3 length: 12; J gene: TRBJ1-2; D gene: -
CDR3 DNA: TGTGCCAGCAGTGAAGGAGGGACTACTAATGAAAAACTGTTTTTT; CDR3 protein: CASSEGGTTNEKLFF; clone size: -; V gene: TRBV2; CDR3 length: 15; J gene: TRBJ1-4; D gene: -
CDR3 DNA: TGTGCCAGCTCAGGCCCTAACTATGGCTACACCTTC; CDR3 protein: CASSGPNYGYTF; clone size: -; V gene: TRBV18; CDR3 length: 12; J gene: TRBJ1-2; D gene: -
CDR3 DNA: TGTGCCAGCAGTTTAAGCTCTAGCGGGAGTTTCTACGAGCAGTACTTC; CDR3 protein: CASSLSSSGSFYEQYF; clone size: -; V gene: TRBV27; CDR3 length: 16; J gene: TRBJ2-7; D gene: TRBD2
CDR3 DNA: TGTGCCAGCAGTCGAATCCAGGTTCAACAAGAGACCCAGTACTTC; CDR3 protein: CASSRIQVQQETQYF; clone size: -; V gene: TRBV28; CDR3 length: 15; J gene: TRBJ2-5; D gene: -
CDR3 DNA: TGTGCCAGCAGCTTAGGGGTGGGAGTCAGTAATGAGCAGTTCTTC; CDR3 protein: CASSLGVGVSNEQFF; clone size: -; V gene: TRBV11-2; CDR3 length: 15; J gene: TRBJ2-1; D gene: -
CDR3 DNA: TGTGCCAGCAGTGACTCTCCGGGGAGCACAGATACGCAGTATTTT; CDR3 protein: CASSDSPGSTDTQYF; clone size: -; V gene: TRBV6-4; CDR3 length: 15; J gene: TRBJ2-3; D gene: -
CDR3 DNA: TGTGCCAGCAGACCGACTAGTCAAGAGACCCAGTACTTC; CDR3 protein: CASRPTSQETQYF; clone size: few; V gene: TRBV6-1; CDR3 length: 13; J gene: TRBJ2-5; D gene: -
CDR3 DNA: TGTGCCAGCAGTCAACTAGCGGGAGTTCTAGAGACCCAGTACTTC; CDR3 protein: CASSQLAGVLETQYF; clone size: -; V gene: TRBV28; CDR3 length: 15; J gene: TRBJ2-5; D gene: TRBD2
CDR3 DNA: TGTGCCAGCAGTTTACGGCGGGCACGTCCTCGAGAGCAGTACTTC; CDR3 protein: CASSLRRARPREQYF; clone size: -; V gene: TRBV28; CDR3 length: 15; J gene: TRBJ2-7; D gene: -
CDR3 DNA: TGTGCCACCAGCAGAGATGGGCAGGGGAATGACGAGCAGTACTTC; CDR3 protein: CATSRDGQGNDEQYF; clone size: -; V gene: TRBV15; CDR3 length: 15; J gene: TRBJ2-7; D gene: -
CDR3 DNA: TGTGCCAGCAGCCAAGTCCGTGTTGCGGGAGGGTACAATGAGCAGTTCTTC; CDR3 protein: CASSQVRVAGGYNEQFF; clone size: -; V gene: TRBV14; CDR3 length: 17; J gene: TRBJ2-1; D gene: TRBD2
CDR3 DNA: TGTGCCAGCAGCCCCCGGACAGGGGGCAATCAGCCCCAGCATTTT; CDR3 protein: CASSPRTGGNQPQHF; clone size: -; V gene: TRBV7-9; CDR3 length: 15; J gene: TRBJ1-5; D gene: TRBD1
CDR3 DNA: TGTGCCAGCAGCTCCCCCCCCGGGAGTCCCTACAATGAGCAGTTCTTC; CDR3 protein: CASSSPPGSPYNEQFF; clone size: -; V gene: TRBV11-2; CDR3 length: 16; J gene: TRBJ2-1; D gene: -
CDR3 DNA: TGTGCCAGCAGATCCGACTCGAATACGCAGTATTTT; CDR3 protein: CASRSDSNTQYF; clone size: -; V gene: TRBV5-4; CDR3 length: 12; J gene: TRBJ2-3; D gene: -
CDR3 DNA: TGTGCCACCAGCAGAGGTACGGGAGAGCCCTACAATGAGCAGTTCTTC; CDR3 protein: CATSRGTGEPYNEQFF; clone size: -; V gene: TRBV15; CDR3 length: 16; J gene: TRBJ2-1; D gene: -
CDR3 DNA: TGTGCCAGCAGCCAACGCGGGACAGAAACTGAAAAACTGTTTTTT; CDR3 protein: CASSQRGTETEKLFF; clone size: -; V gene: TRBV3-1/TRBV3-2; CDR3 length: 15; J gene: TRBJ1-4; D gene: TRBD1
CDR3 DNA: TGTGCCAGCAGTTATACCCCCGGACTAGCGGCCACCTACGAGCAGTACTTC; CDR3 protein: CASSYTPGLAATYEQYF; clone size: -; V gene: TRBV6-2/TRBV6-3; CDR3 length: 17; J gene: TRBJ2-7; D gene: TRBD2
CDR3 DNA: TGTGCCTGGAGTCGGCTAGCGGGAGCTCTGGCCGAGCAGTACTTC; CDR3 protein: CAWSRLAGALAEQYF; clone size: -; V gene: TRBV30; CDR3 length: 15; J gene: TRBJ2-7; D gene: TRBD2
CDR3 DNA: TGTGCCAGCAGCCCCAGGACTAGCGGGAGAGGCAATGAGCAGTTCTTC; CDR3 protein: CASSPRTSGRGNEQFF; clone size: -; V gene: TRBV7-9; CDR3 length: 16; J gene: TRBJ2-1; D gene: TRBD2
CDR3 DNA: TGTGCCAGCAGCTTATCAGGCTCTGGAAACACCATATATTTT; CDR3 protein: CASSLSGSGNTIYF; clone size: -; V gene: TRBV7-9; CDR3 length: 14; J gene: TRBJ1-3; D gene: -